This T cell receptor (beta chain) was recorded in a study of blood T cell repertoires in COVID-19. Turning to the study itself: Whether acute or convalescent, the COVID-19 samples came from the United States, Italy and Spain. In each case, the material was cDNA or gDNA derived from T cells, B-cell-depleted T cells, or PBMCs.

CDR3 length: 15 residues. Germline CDR1 reads KGHSH; CDR2 reads LQKENI. V shed 4 bases and J 3 bases; nucleotides not matched to a gene: 6. In the original processing: Amplification of reference gene primers provided the estimated nucleated cell counts. Clones were sequenced by immunoSEQ multiplex PCR, and TCRdb holds only the in-frame ones, with some missing. V, J and clone size reflect that table, while D and trimming were determined from the DNA. The repertoire includes some 120,000 clones, 80% of them detected once, and less than 2% sits in the top ten. This TCR came from a man aged 65 to 79 with acute or convalescent COVID-19. The chain has TRBV18 and TRBJ1-1, with TRBD1 matching over 9 bases. Sequencing was done on a sample of peripheral blood. The CDR3 DNA follows: TGTGCCAGCTCACAGGGGACAGGGTCACACACTGAAGCTTTCTTT. Its protein is CASSQGTGSHTEAFF.